A single TCR beta chain is shown here with its context. The individuals who served as donors were healthy Caucasians living in Russia, aged roughly 6 to 95. Per the germline V gene, CDR1 is SGHTA and CDR2 is FQGNSA. This CDR3 contains 15 residues. Primers used in a second PCR of roughly 6 to 11 cycles were a sample-barcoded 5' primer and a J-beta primer mix. A template-switch adaptor with 12 random nucleotides tagged each cDNA molecule. Using its own MiXCR run on the 5' RACE reads, TCRdb lists one record per CDR3 protein. The sample yields over 550,000 distinct CDR3 sequences, approximately 30% seen once. The sample is drawn from a study of blood T cells in healthy people across ages. About the study: About one barcoded TCR beta cDNA was captured per two T cells.

Sequenced input: blood. This TCR was sampled from a woman of 80 years or more in good health. V and J are TRBV7-2 and TRBJ2-5; 11 bases match TRBD2. The better agreement between TRBJ2-7 and the DNA end casts doubt on the J call. The CDR3 DNA is TGTGCCAGCAGTCCGACTAGCGGGACATCCTACGAGCAGTACTTC. Its protein product is CASSPTSGTSYEQYF.